A single sample is the source of the 20 T cell receptor beta chains below, sequenced in a study of OX40 agonist ivuxolimab in advanced cancers. Measured with immunoSEQ multiplex PCR; TCRdb has only the in-frame clones, and not every one. The table shows fewer than 60,000 clones, with approximately 75% occurring only once. Material: CD4+ or CD8+ T cells sorted from blood, obtained in a trial of the OX40 agonist ivuxolimab. The receptors here all came from an adult with an advanced solid tumor such as melanoma, head and neck, liver or kidney cancer.

The chain has TRBV19 and TRBJ2-1, with D possibly called TRBD1 or TRBD2 (5 bases each). The CDR3 has 15 residues. Trimming removed 7 bases from V and 0 bases from J, with 13 bases in between. Germline values: CDR1 LNHDA, CDR2 SQIVND (reference sequence). DNA for the CDR3: TGTGCCAGTACTCGGGACGCCAGCTCCTACAATGAGCAGTTCTTC. Translated: CASTRDASSYNEQFF.

This clone was observed a handful of times. This chain uses TRBV18 with TRBJ1-1; unclear D gene. Germline values: CDR1 KGHSH, CDR2 LQKENI. V lost 2 bases, J lost 1 base, and 5 bases lay in between. The CDR3 has 13 amino acids. CDR3 in amino acids: CASSPNRNTEAFF. The DNA for the CDR3 is TGTGCCAGCTCACCAAACAGGAACACTGAAGCTTTCTTT.

As to this clone: A read error may account for a junction end that differs from germline. The rearrangement links TRBV14 to TRBJ1-2, with 7 nucleotides matching TRBD1. The CDR3 runs 12 residues. CDR1 is SGHDN, CDR2 FVKESK, per germline. The CDR3 region has the DNA TGTGCCAGCAGCCAAGACATGGGACAGTTAAGCTTC. It is translated as CASSQDMGQLSF.

The CDR3 reads CASSFRAGQGSYEQYF. DNA for the CDR3: TGTGCCAGCAGCTTTAGGGCGGGACAGGGCTCCTACGAGCAGTACTTC. The chain has TRBV5-5 and TRBJ2-7; 9 positions match TRBD1. The CDR3 totals 16 residues. V lost 2 bases to trimming and J lost 0 bases; unmatched junction nucleotides: 6. CDR1 is SGHKS, CDR2 YYEKEE, per germline (reference sequence).

This chain links TRBV21-1 with TRBJ1-1. TRBV21-1 is noted as a pseudogene. The CDR3 loop spans 16 amino acids. CDR3 in DNA: TGTGCCAGCAGCAAAGAAGCGGGGGAGGAGGGCACTGAAGCTTTCTTT. It yields the protein CASSKEAGEEGTEAFF.

V usage is TRBV28 and J usage is TRBJ2-5, with D unresolved. V was cut by 3 bases and J by 5 bases, with 13 bases left in between. The germline CDR1 and CDR2 sequences are MDHEN and SYDVKM. There are 14 residues in the CDR3. The CDR3: CASSFRAREETQYF. The CDR3, as DNA: TGTGCCAGCAGTTTCCGGGCCCGAGAGGAGACCCAGTACTTC.

This clone is medium-sized in the sample. The chain has TRBV11-2 and TRBJ1-2; D is unclear. The V end lost 6 bases, the J end lost 8 bases, and 13 bases lay between the germline ends. CDR3 length equals 12 residues. The germline CDR1 and CDR2 sequences are SGHAT and FQNNGV. CDR3 sequence (DNA): TGTGCCAGCAGTTCCGGACCGGGGGGCTACACCTTC. Translation gives CASSSGPGGYTF.

A single count supports this clone. The CDR3 is CASSEVGRRTDTQYF. The CDR3 DNA reads TGTGCCAGCAGTGAAGTGGGAAGGCGAACAGATACGCAGTATTTT. The rearrangement joins TRBV6-1 to TRBJ2-3; D is uncertain. Germline V gene sequence: CDR1 MNHNS, CDR2 SASEGT. The CDR3 spans 15 residues. V was shortened by 1 base and J by 3 bases, with 11 bases between the two germline ends.

This chain joins TRBV6-6 and TRBJ1-3; maybe TRBD1 (6 bases). V shed 3 bases and J shed 6 bases, with 12 bases lying between them. The CDR3 covers 14 residues. Germline lookup yields CDR1 MNHNY and CDR2 SVGAGI (reference sequence). The CDR3 region is CASSYLGAVNTIYF. The CDR3, as DNA: TGTGCCAGCAGTTATTTGGGGGCCGTAAACACCATATATTTT.

This clone was detected once. The rearrangement joins TRBV28 to TRBJ1-6; 7 nucleotides line up with TRBD1. The ends lost 8 bases at V and 0 bases at J; junction bases unmatched: 1. CDR1 and CDR2 from the germline V gene are MDHEN and SYDVKM. The CDR3 has 14 residues. The CDR3 bases are TGTGCCAGCCAGGGGGTCTCCTATAATTCACCCCTCCACTTT. Its protein product is CASQGVSYNSPLHF.

V gene TRBV7-9 combines with J gene TRBJ2-3, with D maybe TRBD1 (6 bases). CDR1 and CDR2 (germline): SEHNR, FQNEAQ (reference sequence). V lost 5 bases to trimming and J lost 5 bases, with 17 bases between them. The CDR3 has 15 amino acids. The CDR3: CASSLQGRRQDTQYF. The CDR3 DNA reads TGTGCCAGCAGCCTACAGGGTCGTAGGCAAGATACGCAGTATTTT. Drawing the rest from reference TRBV7-9 and TRBJ2-3, the complete variable domain is DTGVSQNPRHKITKRGQNVTFRCDPISEHNRLYWYRQTLGQGPEFLTYFQNEAQLEKSRLLSDRFSAERPKGSFSTLEIQRTEQGDSAMYLCASSLQGRRQDTQYFGPGTRLTVL.

This chain uses TRBV18 with TRBJ2-3, with 10 positions matching TRBD1. With 1 base clipped from V and 6 bases from J, the junction kept 7 bases outside the gene matches. This CDR3 is built from 16 residues. CDR1 and CDR2 from the germline V gene are KGHSH and LQKENI. The CDR3 region is CASSPRGQGGTDTQYF. CDR3 bases: TGTGCCAGCTCACCACGTGGACAGGGGGGGACGGATACGCAGTATTTT.

V and J are TRBV5-1 and TRBJ2-5, with a tentative D call TRBD2 (8 bases). Per the germline V gene, CDR1 is SGHRS and CDR2 is YFSETQ. Trimming shortened V by 3 bases and J by 2 bases, and 14 bases separated the two germline ends. This CDR3 comprises 15 residues. In DNA form, the CDR3 reads TGCGCCAGCAGCTGGGCGGGGGGACAGCAAGAGACCCAGTACTTC. Translating gives CASSWAGGQQETQYF.

This chain links TRBV6-1 with TRBJ2-3, with a possible D match to TRBD2 (5 bases). From germline, CDR1 is MNHNS and CDR2 SASEGT. V lost 0 bases and J 6 bases, leaving 16 bases between the germline ends. The CDR3 covers 16 residues. CDR3 protein: CASSEAVGDGWDTQYF. Here the CDR3 DNA reads TGTGCCAGCAGTGAAGCAGTGGGAGATGGTTGGGATACGCAGTATTTT.

This chain connects TRBV11-2 to TRBJ2-3; D ambiguous. This CDR3 has 15 residues. The V end was cut by 6 bases, the J end by 5 bases, with 18 bases between. Germline CDR1 SGHAT, CDR2 FQNNGV. The CDR3 here is CASRSVPQLLDTQYF. The CDR3 nucleotides read TGTGCCAGCAGGTCCGTCCCACAGTTATTAGATACGCAGTATTTT.

The chain links TRBV7-9 to TRBJ1-5, with a tentative D call TRBD1 (5 bases). Germline values: CDR1 SEHNR, CDR2 FQNEAQ (reference sequence). The CDR3 spans 16 residues. Trimming left V 0 bases short and J 4 bases short, with 13 bases between. DNA of the CDR3: TGTGCCAGCAGCTTAGCGCGAGGGGTTCTTAATCAGCCCCAGCATTTT. Its protein product is CASSLARGVLNQPQHF.

Concerning this clone itself: A read error may produce the germline difference seen at one junction end. CDR3 in amino acids: CASRIGRLSEKLFF. For the CDR3, the DNA is TGTGCCAGTAGGATAGGACGGCTTAGCGAAAAACTGTTTTTT. The rearrangement joins TRBV19 to TRBJ1-4, with D hard to call. CDR3 size: 14 residues. Germline lookup yields CDR1 LNHDA and CDR2 SQIVND (reference sequence).

The chain recombines TRBV7-2 with TRBJ2-7; 9 bases are a match to TRBD1. CDR1 SGHTA and CDR2 FQGNSA come from the germline V gene. Trimming took 1 base from V and 3 from J; bases not matched to a gene: 4. The CDR3 is 15 amino acids. The CDR3 DNA is TGTGCCAGCAGCTTAGTATCGACAGGGGGCTACGAGCAGTACTTC. This sequence encodes CASSLVSTGGYEQYF.

V usage is TRBV7-2 and J usage is TRBJ1-6; 8 bases line up with TRBD1. V lost 5 bases to trimming and J lost 0 bases; unmatched junction nucleotides: 9. The CDR3 totals 18 residues. Germline V gene sequence: CDR1 SGHTA, CDR2 FQGNSA. CDR3 in amino acids: CASSQQRQGSSYNSPLHF. The CDR3 region has the DNA TGTGCCAGCAGCCAACAAAGACAGGGGAGCTCCTATAATTCACCCCTCCACTTT.

This clone appeared a few times. The V and J genes are TRBV15 and TRBJ1-5; D is perhaps TRBD1 (5 bases). This CDR3 is built from 14 residues. From germline, CDR1 is LNHNV and CDR2 YYDKDF (reference sequence). V dropped 1 base and J dropped 1 base, with 5 bases sitting between them. The CDR3 DNA reads TGTGCCACCAGCAGAGGACAGAGCAATCAGCCCCAGCATTTT. The encoded protein is CATSRGQSNQPQHF.